Detailed here is one TCR beta chain. After removal of 4 bases from V and 2 bases from J, the junction contained 7 bases not matched to a gene. The CDR3 has 15 amino acids. Germline assignment: CDR1 SGHRS and CDR2 YFSETQ. This sample is part of a study of cytomegalovirus exposure and HLA in healthy donors. The primer mix had 60 Vbeta and 13 Jbeta primers. Profiled with immunoSEQ multiplex PCR; TCRdb holds only in-frame clones, not every one. The sample comprises 110,000 to 150,000 clones, about 72% of which are singletons, and roughly 2.1% rests with the top ten. Material for sequencing was PBMCs. This TCR was recovered from a man aged 40-49 years in good health and CMV-seronegative. This sequence joins TRBV5-1 and TRBJ2-7; 9 bases agree with TRBD1. CDR3 sequence (DNA): TGCGCCAGCAGCCCCAATACAGGGGGCCCCTACGAGCAGTACTTC. Protein sequence: CASSPNTGGPYEQYF.